These 13 T cell receptor beta chains were sequenced from one sample in a study of beta chain features in type 1 diabetes (dated by TCRdb to between 2018 and 2020). Libraries were prepared through the immunoSEQ multiplex PCR assay. The entire isolated RNA was reverse transcribed using the High Capacity cDNA Reverse Transcription Kit, and thus expressed TCRB transcripts were sequenced. The table comes from immuneACCESS by way of TCRdb, which keeps in-frame sequences with V and J called. Part of the clones is missing from these tables; in studies checked, under half for an unresolved V gene and the rest for unknown reasons. The sample yields hundreds of thousands of clones; around a sixth were counted once. The ten largest clones add up to approximately 0.087% of the sample. Sequenced input: naive CD4+ T cells from blood. The cell subset or site label here, explained by the study, means: true naive CD4+ T cells. The receptors originated from a man younger than 35 in good health.

This chain uses TRBV4-2 with TRBJ1-5, with 8 nucleotides matching TRBD1. J lost 5 bases, V lost 1 base, and 10 bases had no gene match. Germline values: CDR1 LGHNA, CDR2 YNFKEQ. CDR3 length: 17 amino acids. The CDR3 is CASSQATRTGSDQPQHF. The CDR3 region has the DNA TGTGCCAGCAGCCAAGCGACACGGACAGGGTCGGATCAGCCCCAGCATTTT.

This clone was detected a few times. The genes are TRBV11-3 and TRBJ2-3; D ambiguous. The CDR3 is 14 residues long. V lost 1 base and J lost 8, with 13 bases in between. Germline-derived CDR1 and CDR2 are SGHNT and YENEEA. In DNA form, the CDR3 reads TGTGCCAGCAGCTTAGCCCTCGGAATGGGTACGCAGTATTTT. Amino acids: CASSLALGMGTQYF.

This sequence joins TRBV28 and TRBJ2-3; D unresolved. CDR3 size: 14 residues. Trimming took off 7 bases at V and 3 bases at J, with 14 bases between the two ends. Germline CDR1 reads MDHEN; CDR2 reads SYDVKM. CDR3 protein: CASTTFWKTDTQYF. The CDR3 DNA is TGTGCCAGCACCACCTTTTGGAAAACAGATACGCAGTATTTT.

The chain uses TRBV9 and TRBJ2-5; 7 bases are shared with TRBD1. This CDR3 contains 13 residues. The trim removed 0 bases at V and 7 bases at J, leaving 3 bases unmatched. Germline CDR1 and CDR2: SGDLS and YYNGEE. CDR3 DNA: TGTGCCAGCAGCGTAGCGGCAGGGGGGACCCAGTACTTC. Protein sequence: CASSVAAGGTQYF. The full variable domain, rest sourced from reference TRBV9 and TRBJ2-5, is DSGVTQTPKHLITATGQRVTLRCSPRSGDLSVYWYQQSLDQGLQFLIQYYNGEERAKGNILERFSAQQFPDLHSELNLSSLELGDSALYFCASSVAAGGTQYFGPGTRLLVL.

This clone was seen a few times. This CDR3 is CASSQGGGGEETQYF. CDR3 in DNA: TGTGCCAGCAGCCAAGGCGGGGGAGGGGAAGAGACCCAGTACTTC. This chain uses TRBV4-2 with TRBJ2-5, with 7 bases fitting TRBD2. The germline CDR1 and CDR2 sequences are LGHNA and YNFKEQ. CDR3 length equals 15 residues. Germline trimming cut 1 base from V and 3 bases from J; bases unmatched to any gene: 5.

This sequence joins TRBV14 and TRBJ1-1, with 9 bases lining up with TRBD1. CDR1 and CDR2 (germline): SGHDN, FVKESK. The CDR3 has 13 residues. V gave up 5 bases and J gave up 9 bases; unmatched junction bases: 7. In DNA form, the CDR3 reads TGTGCCAGCAGCACTGCCGGGACAGGGAAAGCTTTCTTT. Translating gives CASSTAGTGKAFF.

This chain joins TRBV4-1 and TRBJ1-3, with D possibly being TRBD1 (5 bases). V lost 1 base and J 0 bases, leaving 10 bases between the germline ends. This CDR3 spans 16 amino acids. CDR1 is MGHRA, CDR2 YSYEKL, per germline. CDR3 protein: CASSQGPGASGNTIYF. Written as DNA, the CDR3 is TGCGCCAGCAGCCAAGGGCCCGGGGCCTCTGGAAACACCATATATTTT.

Remarks on this clone: The sample has other DNA sequences that encode this CDR3 too. The chain combines TRBV10-3 with TRBJ2-7; a weak D match, TRBD1 (7 bases). Germline V gene data show CDR1 as ENHRY and CDR2 as SYGVKD. This CDR3 comprises 13 residues. V gave up 6 bases and J gave up 3 bases, with 12 bases separating them. The CDR3 nucleotides read TGTGCCATCAGCGCGGGACAGAACTACGAGCAGTACTTC. This sequence encodes CAISAGQNYEQYF.

The chain couples TRBV28 to TRBJ2-7; 7 bases line up with TRBD1. V lost 6 bases to trimming and J lost 3 bases; unmatched junction nucleotides: 11. The germline gives CDR1 MDHEN, CDR2 SYDVKM. The CDR3 is 15 amino acids. The CDR3 sequence is CASSSSGTANYEQYF. In DNA, the CDR3 is TGTGCCAGCAGCTCCTCCGGGACAGCGAACTACGAGCAGTACTTC.

This clone has a handful of counts. The V and J genes are TRBV18 and TRBJ2-7; 8 bases fit TRBD1. The CDR3 extends over 15 amino acids. Germline CDR1 reads KGHSH; CDR2 reads LQKENI. V lost 3 bases, J lost 0 bases, and 4 bases stayed unmatched. The CDR3 loop is CASSPWTGTSYEQYF. CDR3 DNA sequence: TGTGCCAGCTCACCTTGGACAGGGACCTCCTACGAGCAGTACTTC.

This clone turned up a few times. The rearrangement joins TRBV10-3 to TRBJ1-2, with D unresolved. The V and J ends lost 5 bases and 2 bases respectively, with 15 bases between them. Germline values: CDR1 ENHRY, CDR2 SYGVKD. CDR3 length equals 15 residues. CDR3 in amino acids: CAISTGPTSNYGYTF. The CDR3 DNA is TGTGCCATCAGTACCGGACCGACGTCAAACTATGGCTACACCTTC.

This clone was picked up one time. The V and J genes are TRBV7-2 and TRBJ2-7; 9 bases fit TRBD2. J lost 0 bases, V lost 3 bases, and 3 bases had no gene match. Germline V gene lookup returns CDR1 SGHTA and CDR2 FQGNSA. CDR3 length: 15 amino acids. The CDR3 protein is CASSFAGGSSYEQYF. The CDR3 DNA is TGTGCCAGCAGCTTTGCGGGGGGGAGCTCCTACGAGCAGTACTTC. Full variable domain (missing parts from reference TRBV7-2 and TRBJ2-7): GAGVSQSPSNKVTEKGKDVELRCDPISGHTALYWYRQSLGQGLEFLIYFQGNSAPDKSGLPSDRFSAERTGGSVSTLTIQRTQQEDSAVYLCASSFAGGSSYEQYFGPGTRLTVT.

In its sample, this clone was seen a few times. The J gene is TRBJ1-2, the V gene TRBV5-6, with D uncertain. The CDR3 is made up of 13 amino acids. Trimming shortened V by 0 bases and J by 5 bases, and 8 bases separated the two germline ends. In germline, CDR1 is SGHDT, CDR2 YYEEEE. The chain's CDR3 is CASSLDFSYGYTF. The CDR3 nucleotides are TGTGCCAGCAGCTTGGACTTCAGTTATGGCTACACCTTC. Full variable domain (missing parts from reference TRBV5-6 and TRBJ1-2): DAGVTQSPTHLIKTRGQQVTLRCSPKSGHDTVSWYQQALGQGPQFIFQYYEEEERQRGNFPDRFSGHQFPNYSSELNVNALLLGDSALYLCASSLDFSYGYTFGSGTRLTVV.